This T cell receptor (beta chain) was sequenced for a study of cytotoxic CD8 clonotypes in ibrutinib-treated CLL. Deep sequencing aimed at 1 in 200,000 to 1 in 1 million T cells' resolution. Some clones are missing from TCRdb's copy, which holds only in-frame ones; the method was immunoSEQ multiplex PCR. In the table there are roughly 30,000 clones, more than 75% of which are singletons. For TCR beta libraries, approximately 2 micrograms of genomic DNA were obtained from cryopreserved PBMCs. The material was PBMCs, obtained after 36 months of ibrutinib treatment. This receptor was taken from a human donor with chronic lymphocytic leukemia.

The CDR3 region has the DNA TGTGCCAGCAGTTCGCAGGGGCCCAGCACAGATACGCAGTATTTT. This encodes CASSSQGPSTDTQYF. The genes are TRBV6-6 and TRBJ2-3; tentatively, D is TRBD1 (6 bases). The germline V and J ends were trimmed by 4 bases and 0 bases, with 11 bases remaining between them. The length of the CDR3 is 15 residues. Germline loops: CDR1 MNHNY, CDR2 SVGAGI (reference sequence).